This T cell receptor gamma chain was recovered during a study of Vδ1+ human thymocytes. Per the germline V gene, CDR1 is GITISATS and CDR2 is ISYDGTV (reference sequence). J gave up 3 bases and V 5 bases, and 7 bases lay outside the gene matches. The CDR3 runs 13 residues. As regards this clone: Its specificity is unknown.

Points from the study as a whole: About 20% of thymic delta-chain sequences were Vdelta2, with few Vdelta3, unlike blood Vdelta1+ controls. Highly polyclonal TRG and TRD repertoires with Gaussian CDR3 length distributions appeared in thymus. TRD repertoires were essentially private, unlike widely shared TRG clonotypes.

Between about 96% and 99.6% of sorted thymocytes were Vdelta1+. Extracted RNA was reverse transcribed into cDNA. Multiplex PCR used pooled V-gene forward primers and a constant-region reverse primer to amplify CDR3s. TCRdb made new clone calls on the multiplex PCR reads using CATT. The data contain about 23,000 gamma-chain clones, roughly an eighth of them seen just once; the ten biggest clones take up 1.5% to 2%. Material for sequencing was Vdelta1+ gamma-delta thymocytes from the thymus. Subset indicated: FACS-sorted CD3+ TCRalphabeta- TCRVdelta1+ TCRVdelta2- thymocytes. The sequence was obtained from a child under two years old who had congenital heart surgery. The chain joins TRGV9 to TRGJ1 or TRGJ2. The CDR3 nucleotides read TGTGCCTTGTGGGGGATACGTTATTATAAGAAACTCTTT. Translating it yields CALWGIRYYKKLF.